The rows below give T cell receptor beta chains drawn from one sample of a study of shared clonotypes between healthy human individuals. Method: immunoSEQ multiplex PCR; TCRdb's copy keeps in-frame clones and lacks some. The sample consists of around 2.3 million clones, under 97% of them appearing once. Material for sequencing was naive CD4+ T cells sorted from blood. Every receptor here comes from a man aged 18 to 35 in good health. Both conserved end residues are trimmed from each CDR3.

J gene: TRBJ2-2; V gene: TRBV5-1; CDR3 protein: ASSAKTQGILTGELF
J gene: TRBJ1-5; V gene: TRBV4-1; CDR3 protein: ASSQDGQLGNQPQH
J gene: TRBJ1-5; V gene: TRBV10-3; CDR3 protein: AISGDRNQPQH
J gene: TRBJ2-5; V gene: TRBV28; CDR3 protein: ASSLAGGPKETQY
J gene: TRBJ2-7; V gene: TRBV19; CDR3 protein: ASSILGTPTYEQY
J gene: TRBJ2-2; V gene: TRBV19; CDR3 protein: ASSIIEGDTGELF
J gene: TRBJ1-4; V gene: TRBV5-3; CDR3 protein: ARSSQTTGHLSWGGKLF
J gene: TRBJ2-7; V gene: TRBV2; CDR3 protein: ASTGQEPTYEQY
J gene: TRBJ2-2; V gene: TRBV9; CDR3 protein: ASSVGGSYTGELF
J gene: TRBJ2-3; V gene: TRBV5-1; CDR3 protein: ASSLQQGAADTQY
J gene: TRBJ1-6; V gene: TRBV5-8; CDR3 protein: ASSHTGANSPLH
J gene: TRBJ1-3; V gene: TRBV4-1; CDR3 protein: ASSQEGSGAASNGIY
J gene: TRBJ2-7; V gene: TRBV4-1; CDR3 protein: ASSQDAALTSGNSYEQY
J gene: TRBJ2-7; V gene: TRBV14; CDR3 protein: ASSQAGVAVEQY
J gene: TRBJ2-5; V gene: TRBV6-1; CDR3 protein: ASSSGQAGETQY
J gene: TRBJ2-7; V gene: TRBV28; CDR3 protein: ASSSRTGPEQY
J gene: TRBJ2-3; V gene: TRBV6-1; CDR3 protein: ASSRGAGGGDTQY
J gene: TRBJ2-7; V gene: TRBV7-2; CDR3 protein: ASSLGQGGSSEQY
J gene: TRBJ2-5; V gene: TRBV4-1; CDR3 protein: ASSQRQGQETQY
J gene: TRBJ1-5; V gene: TRBV6-5; CDR3 protein: ASSRTHTSNQPQH
J gene: TRBJ1-1; V gene: TRBV7-2; CDR3 protein: ASSLTPEPYTEAF
J gene: TRBJ2-3; V gene: TRBV20-1; CDR3 protein: SASADTQY
J gene: TRBJ2-1; V gene: TRBV5-6; CDR3 protein: ASSQFGLAGVYNEQF